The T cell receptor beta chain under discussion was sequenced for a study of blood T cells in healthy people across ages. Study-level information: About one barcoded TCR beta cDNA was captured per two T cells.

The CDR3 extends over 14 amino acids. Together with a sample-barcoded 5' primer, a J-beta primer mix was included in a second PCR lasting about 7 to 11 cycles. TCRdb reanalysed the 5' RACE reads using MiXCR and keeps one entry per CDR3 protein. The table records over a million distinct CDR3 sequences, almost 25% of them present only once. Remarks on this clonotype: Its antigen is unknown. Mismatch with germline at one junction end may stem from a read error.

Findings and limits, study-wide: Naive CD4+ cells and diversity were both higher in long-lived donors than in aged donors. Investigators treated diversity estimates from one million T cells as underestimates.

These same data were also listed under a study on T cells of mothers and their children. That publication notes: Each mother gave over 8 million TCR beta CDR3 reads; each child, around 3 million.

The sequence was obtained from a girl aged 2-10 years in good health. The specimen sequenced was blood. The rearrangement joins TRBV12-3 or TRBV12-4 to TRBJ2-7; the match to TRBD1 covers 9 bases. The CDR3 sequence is CAGSPRDRAYEQYF. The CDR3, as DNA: TGTGCCGGCAGCCCCCGGGACAGGGCCTACGAGCAGTACTTC.